This T cell receptor (beta chain) emerged from a study of ipilimumab plus nivolumab after autologous stem cell transplantation. The overall study: The myeloma cohort included high-risk transplant-naive patients and patients relapsing within 3 years of a first autologous transplant.

In its sample, this clone was seen once. Checkpoint therapy with ipilimumab 1 mg/kg began 14 to 28 days after transplant. Patients got 3 mg/kg IV nivolumab weeks 1, 4, 7, 10, then biweekly through week 26. Germline V gene data show CDR1 as SGHAT and CDR2 as FQDESV (reference sequence). Between the trimmed V and J ends, which lost 5 bases and 7 bases, there was a span of 12 bases. This CDR3 spans 14 amino acids. The repertoire was sequenced with immunoSEQ multiplex PCR; TCRdb's copy has only in-frame clones and lacks some. The profile covers tens of thousands of clones, with around 92% appearing a single time and under 1% taken by the ten largest.

The specimen was PBMCs, collected in a trial of ipilimumab plus nivolumab as post-transplant consolidation. This rearrangement joins TRBV11-1 to TRBJ1-6; D remains unclear. This clonotype was sampled from a male donor with multiple myeloma. Here the CDR3 reads CASSHDVRNSPLHF. The CDR3 DNA is TGTGCCAGCAGCCACGACGTTCGAAATTCACCCCTCCACTTT. The full variable domain, completed using reference TRBV11-1 and TRBJ1-6, is EAEVAQSPRYKITEKSQAVAFWCDPISGHATLYWYRQILGQGPELLVQFQDESVVDDSQLPKDRFSAERLKGVDSTLKIQPAELGDSAMYLCASSHDVRNSPLHFGNGTRLTVT.